What follows is one TCR beta chain and its context. Its antigen has not been determined. One base away there is no much larger clone; base qualities are not given. The CDR3 starts with the cysteine, ends with the phenylalanine, and has 12 residues. Only CDR3 DNA remains: 36 bases, in frame from the first base. The trim is 7 bases for V and 5 bases for J, with a gap of 14 bases between the germline ends. The CDR1 and CDR2 encoded by the germline V gene are SQVTM and ANQGSEA. This entry is derived from a study of cytomegalovirus exposure and HLA in healthy donors (dated by TCRdb to about 2017). Background for the entire study: According to an earlier analysis of a few hundred of the donors, about 179 million T cells yielded roughly 110 million unique TCR beta sequences and 276 Gb of sequence data. High-throughput TCR immunosequencing, statistical association of individual TCRs with disease status, and machine learning were combined to predict cytomegalovirus infection status. The study aimed to test whether signatures of past pathogen exposure could be identified by cataloging public T cell receptors. In a later analysis, previously published TCR beta repertoires from hundreds of donors were re-analyzed and high-resolution HLA genotyping was added so that TCR occurrence patterns could be studied. A later genetic analysis took genome-wide SNP genotypes for about 65% of the roughly 670 donors and used that subset as a discovery cohort. To decide whether each TCR beta V gene segment behaved as functional or pseudogenic, an earlier analysis of 587 of the donors relied on high-throughput TCR beta sequencing. An early release that covered 500 to 800 HLA-typed donors contained approximately 300 gigabases of sequencing data and tens of millions of unique TCR sequences. The number of typed donors differed by locus: about 629-640 for A, B, C, DRB1 and DQB1; 522 for DQA1; over 600 for DPA1; and about 450 for DPB1. In the later analysis, no new phenotypic data were used to find candidate immune exposures; instead, reliance was placed on TCR beta sequences and their occurrence across donors. Alongside the repertoire data, information on donor age, sex, ethnicity and CMV serostatus was compiled. HLA typing covered class I and class II loci at four-digit resolution. Among roughly 400 genotyped donors of the cohort, an average of approximately 240,000 unique TCR beta nucleotide sequences was sequenced per donor, of which about 18% were non-productive. The genetic ancestry cluster associated with self-reported Caucasian donors included around four fifths of the roughly 410 genotyped donors. Along with the approximately 700-subject first cohort, a separate validation cohort of some 130 different subjects was used. Using immunosequencing, the study profiled T cell repertoires from 500 to 800 subjects and related those repertoires to cytomegalovirus serostatus. A handful of DR-DQ haplotypes were treated as single units for association and clustering because of strong linkage in the cohort. Every repertoire in the discovery cohort had been generated on one and the same sequencing platform.

What the study reported, not specific to this receptor: A cluster of highly shared sequence variants was judged likely to be a technical artifact of the sequencing pipeline. A later analysis found that TCR association rates varied across HLA loci, with DRB1 alleles showing the most associated TCRs and HLA-C alleles the fewest. A later genetic analysis associated a missense DCLRE1C variant with V-gene and J-gene trimming of TCR beta chains, and an independent cohort replicated the association. In an earlier analysis of about 540 of the donors, most TCR beta V segments were observed in productive rearrangements about 87% or about 30% of the time, broadly matching IMGT annotations. Most CMV-associated TCR beta chains appeared to be HLA-restricted in a later analysis, and the HLA associations seemed to be driven largely by CMV exposure. In this cohort, only TCR beta chains were sequenced, and detectable features were limited by the absence of alpha or paired-chain data. In a later genetic analysis, fewer N-insertions in productive TCRs were reported among donors in an Asian-associated ancestry cluster than the roughly 670-donor mean. The study gave a list of more than 150 TCR beta chains associated with cytomegalovirus. The earlier analysis of approximately 590 of the donors excluded some 15 rarely observed V segments, including chromosome 9 orphons, because counts were too low. Because HLA typing was unavailable for some donors at each locus, only the typed subset was used in association tests. A further reported finding was that TCR beta sequences accurately predicted the HLA-A and HLA-B alleles for most subjects in the first cohort. It was suggested by the authors that the approach could potentially be generalized to other disease states and immunological phenotypes. Presence/absence analyses assumed roughly uniform sequencing depth across donors, an assumption that may not hold. A later analysis reported that several top co-occurrence clusters appeared linked to parvovirus B19, influenza, CMV and Epstein-Barr virus. Linkage disequilibrium might explain the correlated functional status among segregating V segments, but an unknown experimental factor could not be ruled out. Specific HLA alleles were associated with 16,951 TCR beta sequences at a false discovery rate of 0.05 in a later analysis. Some IMGT-functional V segments, including TRBV6-2 and TRBV6-3, could not be distinguished by the 87-base-pair reads and were therefore excluded. While some public TCRs were present in many individuals, most TCR sequences turned up only very rarely across donors. Strong co-occurrence of HLA alleles, especially DR and DQ, made assigning TCR associations to individual alleles difficult. Cytomegalovirus status was reported to be diagnosed by the classifier with high specificity and sensitivity in both the original and validation cohorts. A few of the identified cytomegalovirus-associated TCR beta chains were confirmed in vitro to be specific for cytomegalovirus antigens. Compared with equally common non-associated chains, HLA-associated TCR beta chains in a later analysis were more clonally expanded and had lower generation probabilities. The only immune exposure information available for the cohort was CMV serostatus.

In total, about 650 healthy bone marrow donors made up the cohort. At the time of sampling, every cohort member was nominally healthy, though immune exposures that went unrecorded were likely present. The donor tested CMV seronegative, placing the donor among the roughly 340 seronegative members of the cohort. Every donor gave a peripheral blood sample, and the peripheral blood mononuclear cells from that sample were used for TCR beta sequencing. Genomic DNA was extracted from the blood cell samples with the Qiagen DNeasy Blood Extraction Kit. The library was made by the immunoSEQ multiplex PCR assay. A mixture of 60 forward primers for TCR Vbeta segments and 13 reverse primers for TCR Jbeta segments was used in the multiplex PCR. The CDR3 region of rearranged TCR beta genes was amplified from genomic DNA with a multiplex PCR assay. The amplified TCR beta libraries were sequenced on the Illumina HiSeq System as 87-base-pair reads. In the paper's pipeline: A later analysis tallied 75 million to 95 million unique TCR beta chains across the 666 repertoires, and approximately 9.9 million of those chains were shared by two or more donors. Raw reads were error-corrected and collapsed into unique sequences with a nearest-neighbor algorithm that merged closely related sequences to remove PCR and sequencing errors. To assign V, D and J gene segments, CDR3 sequences were aligned to IMGT reference sequences. For a sequence to be retained, at least a six-nucleotide match to both a V gene segment and a J gene segment was required. A rearrangement counted as productive if the CDR3 had no stop codons and remained in frame with V and J, and every other rearrangement counted as non-productive. CDR3 was defined according to IMGT convention as the region running from the second conserved V-encoded cysteine to the conserved J-encoded phenylalanine. The earlier analysis of approximately 500 of the donors excluded sequences that lacked an unambiguous match to a single V gene segment. An earlier analysis of some 610 of the donors called V segments functional above 56.7% productive rearrangements and segregating when the between-donor standard deviation exceeded 5%. A statistical classification framework was built to diagnose cytomegalovirus status from the catalog of TCR beta chain sequences. In a later analysis, V and J genes were assigned by comparing TCR nucleotide sequences against IMGT/GENE-DB human TR gene sequences. Using the TCRdist pipeline, a later analysis assigned CDR3 sequences along with most-parsimonious VDJ recombination scenarios. In a later analysis, each TCR beta chain was defined by its CDR3 amino acid sequence together with its V-gene family, and reads without a unique V-gene family were excluded. To address suspected cross-contamination and a sequencing artifact, a later analysis removed around 590 highly shared, low-generation-probability nucleotide sequences. In a later analysis, a clonal expansion index was calculated for each public chain from normalized within-repertoire ranks of inferred template counts. Generation probabilities in a later analysis came from a VDJ recombination model fitted to out-of-frame rearrangements, and those results were checked against IGoR. A later analysis scored TCR-TCR, TCR-HLA and TCR-CMV co-occurrence with hypergeometric tests, applying a repertoire-size bias correction to TCR pairs. False discovery rates were estimated in a later analysis by permuting HLA or CMV assignments 20 times. In a later analysis, co-occurring TCRs were grouped with DBSCAN, and TCRdist sequence similarity was added when clustering was performed within HLA-allele-positive subsets. Repertoires with fewer than 30,000 or more than 120,000 public chains were left out of co-occurrence clustering, as were five repertoires with anomalous nucleotide sharing. TCRdb carries this immuneACCESS record with in-frame sequences only. Its versions omit some clonotypes, under half of them owing to an unresolved V gene in the studies checked, with the rest unexplained. D and trimming were read from the DNA, whereas the V and J calls and clone size are those reported in that table. Counted in this sample were about 190,000 clones; over 60% of them appeared once. The ten largest clones take up approximately 1.1% of the sample.

Source material: PBMCs. The TCR sequence derives from a woman between 40 and 50 years old in good health and CMV-seronegative. Rearrangement joined TRBV29-1 to TRBJ1-1; the best D guess is TRBD1, with 6 bases matching. The CDR3 region reads CSGFRGGTEAFF. The DNA sequence is TGCAGCGGTTTCAGGGGCGGGACTGAAGCTTTCTTT.